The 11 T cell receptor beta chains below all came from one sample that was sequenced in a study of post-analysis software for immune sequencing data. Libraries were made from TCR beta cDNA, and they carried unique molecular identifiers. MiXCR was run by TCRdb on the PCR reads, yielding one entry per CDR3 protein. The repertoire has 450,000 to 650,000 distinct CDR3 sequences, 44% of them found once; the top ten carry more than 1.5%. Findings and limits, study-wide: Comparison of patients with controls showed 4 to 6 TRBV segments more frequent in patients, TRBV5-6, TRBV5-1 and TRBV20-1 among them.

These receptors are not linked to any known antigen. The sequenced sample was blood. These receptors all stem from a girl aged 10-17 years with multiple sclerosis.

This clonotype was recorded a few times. The CDR3 loop reads CASSRTSGDQNIQYF. CDR3 nucleotides: TGTGCCAGCAGTCGGACTAGCGGGGACCAAAACATTCAGTACTTC. The V gene is TRBV6-1, the J gene TRBJ2-4, with 12 bases aligning to TRBD2. Germline lookup yields CDR1 MNHNS and CDR2 SASEGT. The CDR3 length is 15 residues. After removal of 5 bases from V and 5 bases from J, the junction contained 4 bases not matched to a gene.

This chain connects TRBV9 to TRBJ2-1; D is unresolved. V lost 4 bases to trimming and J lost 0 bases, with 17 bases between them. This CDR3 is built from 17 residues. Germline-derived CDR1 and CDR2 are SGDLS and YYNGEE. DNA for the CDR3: TGTGCCAGCAGCCCCCAAGGGAAGCGAAGCTCCTACAATGAGCAGTTCTTC. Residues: CASSPQGKRSSYNEQFF.

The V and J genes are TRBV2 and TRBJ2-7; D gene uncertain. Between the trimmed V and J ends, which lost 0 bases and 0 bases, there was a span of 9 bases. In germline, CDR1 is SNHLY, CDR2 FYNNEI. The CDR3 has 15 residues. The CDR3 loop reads CASSEAGRSSYEQYF. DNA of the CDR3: TGTGCCAGCAGTGAAGCGGGAAGGAGCTCCTACGAGCAGTACTTC.

CDR3 nucleotide sequence: TGCGCCAGCAGCTTGGCAATGGGTATCGCAGATACGCAGTATTTT. Protein sequence: CASSLAMGIADTQYF. The gene calls are TRBV5-1 and TRBJ2-3; D is uncertain. Germline V gene data show CDR1 as SGHRS and CDR2 as YFSETQ. The V end was cut by 0 bases, the J end by 4 bases, with 12 bases between. CDR3 length: 15 amino acids.

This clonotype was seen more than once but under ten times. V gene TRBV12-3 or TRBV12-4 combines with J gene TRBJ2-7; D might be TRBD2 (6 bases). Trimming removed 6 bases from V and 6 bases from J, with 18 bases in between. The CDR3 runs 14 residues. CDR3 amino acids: CASSSLAGGSEQYF. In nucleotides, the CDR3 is TGTGCCAGCAGCTCACTAGCAGGTGGGAGCGAGCAGTACTTC.

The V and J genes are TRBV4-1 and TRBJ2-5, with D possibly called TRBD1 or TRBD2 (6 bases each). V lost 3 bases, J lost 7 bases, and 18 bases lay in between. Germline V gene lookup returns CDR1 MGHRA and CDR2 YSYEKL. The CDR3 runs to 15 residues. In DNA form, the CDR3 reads TGCGCCAGCAGCCAGACCGGGGGCCCCTTCCGGACCCAGTACTTC. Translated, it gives CASSQTGGPFRTQYF.

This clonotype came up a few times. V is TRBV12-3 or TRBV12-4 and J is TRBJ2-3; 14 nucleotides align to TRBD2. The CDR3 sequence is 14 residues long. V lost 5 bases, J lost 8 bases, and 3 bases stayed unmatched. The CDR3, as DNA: TGTGCCAGCAGTCCGGGACTAGCGGGAGCTACGCAGTATTTT. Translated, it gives CASSPGLAGATQYF.

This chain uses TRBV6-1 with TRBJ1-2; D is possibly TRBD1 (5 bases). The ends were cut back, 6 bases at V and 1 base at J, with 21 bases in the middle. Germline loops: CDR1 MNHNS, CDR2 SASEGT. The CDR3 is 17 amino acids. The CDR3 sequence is CASSPGTGILLNYGYTF. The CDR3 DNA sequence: TGTGCCAGCAGCCCCGGGACGGGCATTCTGCTTAACTATGGCTACACCTTC.

In DNA, the CDR3 is TGCGCCAGCAGCTCCCGCGCGCACAGGTTTAACTATGGCTACACCTTC. It translates to CASSSRAHRFNYGYTF. The chain employs TRBV5-1 and TRBJ1-2; perhaps TRBD1 as D (5 bases). V was pared by 3 bases and J by 1 base, with 16 bases between. CDR1 and CDR2 from the germline V gene are SGHRS and YFSETQ. The CDR3 loop spans 16 amino acids.

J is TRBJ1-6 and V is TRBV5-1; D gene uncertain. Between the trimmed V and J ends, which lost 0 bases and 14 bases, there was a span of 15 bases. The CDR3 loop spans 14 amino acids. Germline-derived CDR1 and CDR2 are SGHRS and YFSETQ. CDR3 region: CASSLVGGNQALHF. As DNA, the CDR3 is TGCGCCAGCAGCTTGGTAGGCGGGAATCAGGCCCTCCACTTT.

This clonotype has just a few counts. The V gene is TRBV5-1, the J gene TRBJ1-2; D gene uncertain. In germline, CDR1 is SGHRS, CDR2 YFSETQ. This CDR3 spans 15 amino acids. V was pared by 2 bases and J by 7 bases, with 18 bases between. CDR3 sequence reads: CASSFYFGVEGGYTF. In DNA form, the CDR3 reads TGCGCCAGCAGCTTCTATTTCGGGGTCGAGGGTGGCTACACCTTC.